Listed below are T cell receptor beta chains from one sample, sequenced in a study of cytomegalovirus exposure and HLA in healthy donors. The method was immunoSEQ multiplex PCR; TCRdb's version includes in-frame clones alone and lacks a portion of them. The table lists nearly 200,000 clones, 65% to 90% of them singletons. The sequencing sample was made of PBMCs. The receptors here all came from a woman aged 30 to 39 in good health and CMV-seropositive. Each CDR3 is given with its conserved first and last residue. The D gene is left open where the match is weak. Some rows mark clone size as missing; the rest say once, few, many or name a class of expanded clone.

J gene,V gene,clone size,D gene,CDR3 DNA,CDR3 protein
TRBJ2-7,TRBV7-6,NA,TRBD1,TGTGCCAGCAGCTTAGAGGGGACAGCCTACGAGCAGTACTTC,CASSLEGTAYEQYF
TRBJ2-2,TRBV28,NA,NA,TGTGCCAGCAGTCAAGGACAGCACCTCGCGAACACCGGGGAGCTGTTTTTT,CASSQGQHLANTGELFF
TRBJ2-3,TRBV27,NA,NA,TGTGCCAGCAGTTTAACGGCCAGGGCAGATACGCAGTATTTT,CASSLTARADTQYF
TRBJ1-2,TRBV19,NA,TRBD1,TGTGCCAGTAGTATGAACGACAGGGGGAGTGGCTACACCTTC,CASSMNDRGSGYTF
TRBJ2-2,TRBV6-1,NA,TRBD2,TGTGCTATACAGCGGGGGTGGGACACCGGGGAGCTGTTTTTT,CAIQRGWDTGELFF
TRBJ1-4,TRBV29-1,NA,NA,TGCAGCGTCTCCCCGGGAACGGGGGAAAAACTGTTTTTT,CSVSPGTGEKLFF
TRBJ1-5,TRBV2,few,TRBD1,TGTGCCAGCAGAGCCCAGGACAGGGTGGATCAGCCCCAGCATTTT,CASRAQDRVDQPQHF
TRBJ1-5,TRBV7-6,NA,NA,TGTGCCAGCAGCTCGACGGGAGATCAGCCCCAGCATTTT,CASSSTGDQPQHF
TRBJ2-5,TRBV2,once,NA,TGTGCCAGCAGTGAGGACGATTACCCTCAGGGGATGGAGACCCAGTACTTC,CASSEDDYPQGMETQYF
TRBJ1-2,TRBV18,NA,NA,TGTGCCAGCTCACCGGTCACTTATGGCTACACCTTC,CASSPVTYGYTF
TRBJ2-7,TRBV28,NA,NA,TGTGCCAGCAGTTCGTTCAGGGGTCTGATCTACGAGCAGTACTTC,CASSSFRGLIYEQYF
TRBJ2-5,TRBV4-2,NA,NA,TGTGCCAGCAGCCAAGCCAGGGGAGGGGAGACCCAGTACTTC,CASSQARGGETQYF
TRBJ1-1,TRBV18,NA,NA,TGTGCCAGCTCTCCAGCCGGGGTGGGGTTGAACACTGAAGCTTTCTTT,CASSPAGVGLNTEAFF
TRBJ1-4,TRBV29-1,NA,NA,TGCAGCGTAGGGGACACAAATGAAAAACTGTTTTTT,CSVGDTNEKLFF
TRBJ2-1,TRBV20-1,NA,NA,TGCAGTGCTAGCTCCGGCAATGAGCAGTTCTTC,CSASSGNEQFF
TRBJ1-4,TRBV6-5,NA,NA,TGTGCCAGCAGTTTCTCCGGGGGAGGCCAAAAACTGTTTTTT,CASSFSGGGQKLFF
TRBJ1-1,TRBV5-1,NA,TRBD1,TGCGCCAGTTTCCAGGGACAGGGGGTTAACACTGAAGCTTTCTTT,CASFQGQGVNTEAFF
TRBJ2-7,TRBV6-6,NA,NA,TGTGCCACCATAATGGACAGTGTCTCCTACGAGCAGTACTTC,CATIMDSVSYEQYF
TRBJ2-3,TRBV5-6,NA,NA,TGTGCCAGCAGCTTGGCATCATCGGTTGGGAGGGATACGCAGTATTTT,CASSLASSVGRDTQYF
TRBJ1-5,TRBV6-1,NA,TRBD1,TGTGCCAGCAGTGCCCGGGACAGAGGCAATCAGCCCCAGCATTTT,CASSARDRGNQPQHF
TRBJ1-3,TRBV28,NA,NA,TGTGCCAGCAGTTTCCGGGTCGTCTCTGGAAACACCATATATTTT,CASSFRVVSGNTIYF
TRBJ1-3,TRBV14,NA,NA,TGTGCCAGCAGCCTGGCGGGCTCTGGAAACACCATATATTTT,CASSLAGSGNTIYF
TRBJ2-7,TRBV4-1,NA,TRBD2,TGCGCCAGCAGCGAACTAGCGGGAGGCACGCAGTACTTC,CASSELAGGTQYF
TRBJ1-4,TRBV25-1,NA,NA,TGTGCCAGCAGTGTCCCTTCCAACAGGGCAACTAATGAAAAACTGTTTTTT,CASSVPSNRATNEKLFF
TRBJ2-5,TRBV6-5,NA,NA,TGTGCCAGCAGCCAGCCAGGGGAGACCCAGTACTTC,CASSQPGETQYF
TRBJ2-1,TRBV7-9,NA,NA,TGTGCCAGCAGCTTTGAGGGAGAAGAGCAGTTCTTC,CASSFEGEEQFF
TRBJ1-1,TRBV2,NA,NA,TGTGCCAGCACCGAGGACACGGAAAACACTGAAGCTTTCTTT,CASTEDTENTEAFF
TRBJ2-7,TRBV10-3,few,TRBD2,TGTGCCATCAGTGAGGCGGGAGGGGAGCAGTACTTC,CAISEAGGEQYF
TRBJ1-2,TRBV4-1,NA,NA,TGCGCCAGCAGCCTCCGACCTGGGACAAATGGCTACACCTTC,CASSLRPGTNGYTF
TRBJ2-7,TRBV7-2,NA,TRBD2,TGTGCCAGCAGCTATTCAACTAGCGGGAGGATCCTCTACGAGCAGTACTTC,CASSYSTSGRILYEQYF
TRBJ2-1,TRBV4-1,NA,NA,TGCGCCAGCAGCCGGGGCAGGGCGGTGGATGAGCAGTTCTTC,CASSRGRAVDEQFF
TRBJ2-7,TRBV28,once,TRBD2,TGTGCCAGCAGTTTAGGTGTTTTAGCGGGAGTAGGTCTCGAGCAGTACTTC,CASSLGVLAGVGLEQYF